This T cell receptor (beta chain) was observed in a study of blood T cell repertoires in COVID-19. CDR1 and CDR2 (germline): SEHNR, FQNEAQ (reference sequence). The ends lost 3 bases at V and 9 bases at J; junction bases unmatched: 7. This CDR3 contains 15 residues. Under the authors' procedure: The assay estimated nucleated cells by amplifying reference gene primers. Here immunoSEQ multiplex PCR was the method, and the copy in TCRdb shows in-frame clones only, minus some. The V and J calls and clone size were taken over from that table, and D and trimming were inferred from the DNA. The sample lists more than 70,000 clones; 75% to 95% were seen once.

The clonotype comes from a woman between 50 and 59 years old in a cohort sampled during active COVID-19. Sequencing input: peripheral blood. The chain carries TRBV7-9 and TRBJ2-1; 11 nucleotides match TRBD2. The CDR3 spells CASSLKLAGDGEQFF. In DNA form, the CDR3 reads TGTGCCAGCAGCTTGAAACTAGCGGGGGACGGTGAGCAGTTCTTC.